This T cell receptor beta chain was recovered during a study of T cells after yellow fever vaccination. Across the whole study: Preparation of the low-cell-number fractions used SMART-Seq v4 Ultra Low Input.

J was trimmed by 4 bases and V by 4 bases; bases with no gene match: 13. The CDR3 contains 17 residues. Germline CDR1 and CDR2: SGHDT and YYEEEE. Concerning this clonotype itself: No antigen is known for it.

TCR cDNA, made by 5'RACE template switching, carried an added universal primer site and UMIs. TCRdb recomputed calls from the 5' RACE reads with MiXCR, one row per CDR3 protein. The profile covers 150,000 to 200,000 distinct CDR3 sequences, with approximately 11% appearing a single time and 36% taken by the ten largest. Points from the study as a whole: Clones from primary vaccination mostly reappeared after the booster (roughly 95% CD4, around 90% CD8).

The clonotype originates from a man between 18 and 29 years old who received the YFV17D yellow fever vaccine. The sample consisted of CD8+ T cells sorted from PBMCs, taken 15 days after the yellow fever booster vaccination. This rearrangement joins TRBV5-6 to TRBJ2-1; TRBD2 agrees at 8 bases. The CDR3 sequence: CASSLLVRAGEYNEQFF. As DNA, the CDR3 is TGTGCCAGCAGCCTTCTTGTTAGAGCGGGGGAGTACAATGAGCAGTTCTTC.